These T cell receptor beta chains were read from a single sample in a study of technical replicates of blood from several donors. Assay: immunoSEQ multiplex PCR; the TCRdb copy retains only in-frame clones and omits some. The data hold 50,000 to 70,000 clones, with 90% to 95% observed a single time. The sample taken for sequencing was PBMCs. These receptor sequences come from a human donor in good health. Some clones in this sample may be carry-over from other donors' samples. Each CDR3 is given with its conserved first and last residue.

j_gene	v_gene	CDR3aa
TRBJ1-1	TRBV5-1	CASRIRAGGNTEAFF
TRBJ2-7	TRBV9	CASSVEGGGTYEQYF
TRBJ1-1	TRBV29-1	CSVATTGNTEAFF
TRBJ2-5	TRBV18	CASSPGTSPLQETQYF
TRBJ2-7	TRBV2	CASTSGQRIYEQYF
TRBJ1-2	TRBV7-9	CASSLAGGDHGYTF
TRBJ1-1	TRBV5-1	CASSFMGKGTEAFF
TRBJ2-1	TRBV4-3	CASSQEETSSYNEQFF
TRBJ2-1	TRBV11-3	CASSFARGGYEQFF
TRBJ2-3	TRBV7-3	CASSSLGGTDTQYF
TRBJ1-2	TRBV7-9	CASSPETGGYTF
TRBJ2-1	TRBV4-2	CASSQRGSGEQFF
TRBJ1-2	TRBV28	CASRTGTLYGYTF
TRBJ1-2	TRBV6-1	CASVGGGANYGYTF
TRBJ2-3	TRBV11-1	CASSLQAGGTQYF
TRBJ1-1	TRBV4-2	CASSQDRGITEAFF
TRBJ2-3	TRBV13	CASSLTPPAGADTQYF
TRBJ1-2	TRBV5-1	CASDDGLGHNGYTF
TRBJ1-1	TRBV14	CASSPGGTTEAFF
TRBJ2-1	TRBV29-1	CSVVTSGRSYNEQFF
TRBJ2-5	TRBV6-1	CASRDRDRGLETQYF
TRBJ2-1	TRBV15	CATSREEQRAVTYNEQFF
TRBJ1-1	TRBV7-8	CASSLQGMNTEAFF
TRBJ2-2	TRBV4-3	CASSPPPAGAGGELFF
TRBJ1-5	TRBV15	CATSKSPGQGRNQPQHF
TRBJ2-1	TRBV27	CASRPASVNEQFF
TRBJ2-7	TRBV5-1	CASSRTSQPKAYEQYF
TRBJ2-3	TRBV6-4	CASSVSGGALTDTQYF
TRBJ1-2	TRBV11-2	CASSLDRNYGYTF